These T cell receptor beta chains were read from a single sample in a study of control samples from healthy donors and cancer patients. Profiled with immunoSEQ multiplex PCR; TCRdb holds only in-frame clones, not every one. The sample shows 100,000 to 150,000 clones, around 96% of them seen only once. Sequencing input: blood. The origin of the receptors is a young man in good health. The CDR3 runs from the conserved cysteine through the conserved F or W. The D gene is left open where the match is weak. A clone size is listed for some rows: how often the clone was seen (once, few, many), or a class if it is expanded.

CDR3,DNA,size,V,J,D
CSAIDRGSTDTQYF,TGCAGTGCTATTGACAGGGGAAGCACAGATACGCAGTATTTT,NA,TRBV20-1,TRBJ2-3,TRBD1
CASSLAGVGSEAFF,TGTGCCAGCAGCTTAGCAGGGGTGGGGTCTGAAGCTTTCTTT,NA,TRBV7-2,TRBJ1-1,NA
CASSLLEGARTDTQYF,TGTGCCAGCAGCTTACTGGAGGGGGCGCGGACAGATACGCAGTATTTT,NA,TRBV7-8,TRBJ2-3,NA
CASSQGTGGTDTQYF,TGTGCCAGCAGCCAAGGGACAGGGGGCACAGATACGCAGTATTTT,NA,TRBV3-1/TRBV3-2,TRBJ2-3,TRBD1
CASTFGSGGNSPLHF,TGTGCCAGTACCTTTGGATCAGGGGGTAATTCACCCCTCCACTTT,NA,TRBV19,TRBJ1-6,TRBD1
CASRLARDRQPQHF,TGTGCAAGTCGCTTAGCGCGAGACAGGCAGCCCCAGCATTTT,once,TRBV12-2,TRBJ1-5,NA
CASSLGPLGETQYF,TGTGCCAGCAGCTTGGGTCCGCTCGGAGAGACCCAGTACTTC,few,TRBV7-2,TRBJ2-5,NA
CASSLLGQGAATEAFF,TGTGCCAGCAGCTTGTTAGGACAGGGGGCGGCCACTGAAGCTTTCTTT,NA,TRBV7-9,TRBJ1-1,TRBD1
CASSLDGTTNTGELFF,TGTGCCAGCAGCTTAGACGGGACAACGAACACCGGGGAGCTGTTTTTT,NA,TRBV7-9,TRBJ2-2,NA
CASSLVSSEAEAFF,TGCGCCAGCAGCTTGGTTTCTTCGGAGGCTGAAGCTTTCTTT,NA,TRBV5-1,TRBJ1-1,NA
CASSLQAGSTDTQYF,TGTGCCAGCAGCTTACAAGCGGGGAGCACAGATACGCAGTATTTT,once,TRBV7-3,TRBJ2-3,TRBD2
CSVVGGEETQYF,TGCAGCGTTGTAGGAGGGGAAGAGACCCAGTACTTC,NA,TRBV29-1,TRBJ2-5,NA
CSASTGTVKNTQYF,TGCAGTGCTAGTACCGGGACGGTGAAAAACACTCAGTACTTC,NA,TRBV20-1,TRBJ2-4,NA
CASSSTQIYEQYF,TGTGCCAGCAGCTCTACACAGATCTACGAGCAGTACTTC,NA,TRBV3-1/TRBV3-2,TRBJ2-7,NA
CASTPGDGYNEKLFF,TGTGCCAGCACCCCGGGGGACGGCTATAATGAAAAACTGTTTTTT,NA,TRBV6-6,TRBJ1-4,NA
CSASWVSQYF,TGCAGTGCTAGTTGGGTATCGCAGTATTTT,NA,TRBV20-1,TRBJ2-3,NA
CASSLSAGRKTQYF,TGTGCCAGCAGCTTGTCGGCAGGGAGGAAGACCCAGTACTTC,NA,TRBV5-6,TRBJ2-5,NA
CASSFLVTGDEQCF,TGCGCCAGCAGCTTTTTGGTAACAGGGGACGAGCAGTGCTTC,NA,TRBV5-1,TRBJ2-7,TRBD1
CAWSRDLQGGYGYTF,TGTGCCTGGAGTCGGGACCTACAGGGGGGCTATGGCTACACCTTC,once,TRBV30,TRBJ1-2,TRBD1
CASSPPIRTTVPLPNYGYTF,TGTGCCAGCTCACCACCGATACGAACGACAGTCCCCCTTCCAAACTATGGCTACACCTTC,NA,TRBV18,TRBJ1-2,NA
CASRPRANYNEQFF,TGCGCCAGCAGACCCAGGGCCAACTACAATGAGCAGTTCTTC,NA,TRBV5-1,TRBJ2-1,NA
CASKVASTDTQYF,TGTGCCAGTAAGGTTGCTAGCACAGATACGCAGTATTTT,NA,TRBV19,TRBJ2-3,NA
CASSSQGGNQPQHF,TGCGCCAGCAGCTCACAGGGGGGCAATCAGCCCCAGCATTTT,NA,TRBV5-1,TRBJ1-5,TRBD1
CASRWGEFTDTQYF,TGCGCCAGCAGGTGGGGGGAATTCACAGATACGCAGTATTTT,NA,TRBV5-1,TRBJ2-3,NA
CASRTQLTPGELFF,TGTGCCAGCAGAACCCAATTGACCCCCGGGGAGCTGTTTTTT,NA,TRBV27,TRBJ2-2,NA
CASSLQSRYNSPLHF,TGTGCCAGCAGCTTGCAGTCACGATATAATTCACCCCTCCACTTT,NA,TRBV7-2,TRBJ1-6,NA
CASSIGNTEAFF,TGTGCCAGTAGTATCGGTAACACTGAAGCTTTCTTT,NA,TRBV19,TRBJ1-1,NA
CASNDSTVYEQYF,TGTGCCAGCAACGACTCTACCGTCTACGAGCAGTACTTC,NA,TRBV27,TRBJ2-7,NA
CAGSGGAMNEQFF,TGTGCCGGAAGCGGGGGGGCCATGAATGAGCAGTTCTTC,NA,TRBV2,TRBJ2-1,TRBD2
CSVEGRTGGDYGYTF,TGCAGCGTTGAAGGTCGGACAGGGGGGGACTATGGCTACACCTTC,NA,TRBV29-1,TRBJ1-2,TRBD1
CASSLEAGAYEQYF,TGCGCCAGCAGCTTGGAGGCAGGGGCCTACGAGCAGTACTTC,NA,TRBV5-1,TRBJ2-7,NA
CASSYLRAGGVNQPQHF,TGTGCCAGCAGTTACTTAAGAGCAGGGGGGGTTAATCAGCCCCAGCATTTT,NA,TRBV27,TRBJ1-5,TRBD1
CASSLSRGSYGYTF,TGTGCCAGCAGTTTATCCCGGGGGTCGTATGGCTACACCTTC,NA,TRBV28,TRBJ1-2,NA
CASSVYRDINNYGYTF,TGTGCCAGCAGCGTATATCGGGACATTAATAACTATGGCTACACCTTC,NA,TRBV9,TRBJ1-2,NA
CASSPWGGGNTEAFF,TGTGCCAGCAGCCCCTGGGGAGGGGGGAACACTGAAGCTTTCTTT,NA,TRBV7-9,TRBJ1-1,NA
CASSVTPRPDNNEQYF,TGTGCCAGCAGCGTAACCCCCCGTCCAGACAATAACGAGCAGTACTTC,NA,TRBV9,TRBJ2-7,NA
CASTAESEAFF,TGTGCCAGCACCGCTGAGTCTGAAGCTTTCTTT,NA,TRBV27,TRBJ1-1,NA
CASKGGELFF,TGTGCCAGCAAGGGCGGGGAGCTGTTTTTT,NA,TRBV2,TRBJ2-2,NA
CASSVRQENEKLFF,TGTGCCAGTAGTGTAAGACAGGAAAATGAAAAACTGTTTTTT,NA,TRBV19,TRBJ1-4,NA
CATQGGETQYF,TGTGCCACCCAGGGCGGAGAGACCCAGTACTTC,NA,TRBV19,TRBJ2-5,NA
CASSLTGPSGGSTDTQYF,TGTGCCAGCAGCTTAACGGGGCCTAGCGGGGGTAGCACAGATACGCAGTATTTT,NA,TRBV7-2,TRBJ2-3,TRBD2
CASRDNLQPQHF,TGTGCCAGCAGGGATAACCTGCAGCCCCAGCATTTT,few,TRBV28,TRBJ1-5,NA
CASSYSGNRAGYTF,TGTGCCAGCAGTTACTCCGGAAACAGGGCTGGCTACACCTTC,NA,TRBV6-2/TRBV6-3,TRBJ1-2,NA
CASSFYIQSTDTQYF,TGTGCCAGCAGCTTCTACATCCAGAGCACAGATACGCAGTATTTT,once,TRBV7-8,TRBJ2-3,NA
CASSDPGDGTRKLFF,TGCGCCAGCAGTGACCCAGGGGACGGGACCAGAAAACTGTTTTTT,NA,TRBV10-1,TRBJ1-4,NA
CASSQDLWNEKLFF,TGTGCCAGCAGCCAAGATTTGTGGAATGAAAAACTGTTTTTT,NA,TRBV4-2,TRBJ1-4,NA
CASTPIGTVNTGELFF,TGTGCCAGCACCCCGATTGGGACTGTTAACACCGGGGAGCTGTTTTTT,NA,TRBV5-6,TRBJ2-2,NA
CAWRDRGRADNQPQHF,TGTGCCTGGAGGGACAGGGGGCGCGCCGACAATCAGCCCCAGCATTTT,NA,TRBV30,TRBJ1-5,TRBD1
CSASPYNEQFF,TGCAGTGCTAGCCCGTACAATGAGCAGTTCTTC,few,TRBV20-1,TRBJ2-1,NA
CASSLRAIGPLHF,TGTGCCAGCAGCCTGCGGGCGATCGGCCCCCTCCACTTT,NA,TRBV12-3/TRBV12-4,TRBJ1-6,NA
CASSITGFGNQPQHF,TGTGCCAGTAGTATAACAGGGTTCGGCAATCAGCCCCAGCATTTT,NA,TRBV19,TRBJ1-5,NA
CASSSWTGGASTEAFF,TGTGCCAGCAGTTCCTGGACAGGGGGCGCGAGCACTGAAGCTTTCTTT,NA,TRBV28,TRBJ1-1,TRBD1
CASSPTLLSSYEQYF,TGTGCCAGCAGTCCGACCCTCTTGAGCTCCTACGAGCAGTACTTC,NA,TRBV28,TRBJ2-7,NA
CASSFQVTTPLHF,TGTGCCAGCAGCTTCCAAGTGACGACACCCCTCCACTTT,once,TRBV5-5,TRBJ1-6,NA
CASSLSGIDEQYF,TGTGCCAGCAGTTTATCGGGGATTGACGAGCAGTACTTC,NA,TRBV27,TRBJ2-7,NA
CASSTGLETEAFF,TGTGCCAGCAGTACAGGGCTAGAGACTGAAGCTTTCTTT,once,TRBV6-2/TRBV6-3,TRBJ1-1,NA
CASSKSNTIYF,TGTGCCAGCAGCAAATCAAACACCATATATTTT,NA,TRBV12-3/TRBV12-4,TRBJ1-3,NA